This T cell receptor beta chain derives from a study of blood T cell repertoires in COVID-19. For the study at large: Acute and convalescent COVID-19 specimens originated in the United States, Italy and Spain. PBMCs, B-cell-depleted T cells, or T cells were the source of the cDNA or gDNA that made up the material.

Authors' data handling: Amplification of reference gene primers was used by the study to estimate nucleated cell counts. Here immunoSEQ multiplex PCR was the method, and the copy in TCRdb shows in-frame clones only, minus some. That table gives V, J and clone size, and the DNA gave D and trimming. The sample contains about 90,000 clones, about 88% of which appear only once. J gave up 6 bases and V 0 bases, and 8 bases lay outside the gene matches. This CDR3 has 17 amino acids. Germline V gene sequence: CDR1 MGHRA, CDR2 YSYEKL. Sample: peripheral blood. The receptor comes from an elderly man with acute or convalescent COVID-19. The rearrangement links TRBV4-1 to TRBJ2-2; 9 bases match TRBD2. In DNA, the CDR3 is TGCGCCAGCAGCCAAGACCTCAATAGCGGGAGAGCCGGGGAGCTGTTTTTT. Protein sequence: CASSQDLNSGRAGELFF.